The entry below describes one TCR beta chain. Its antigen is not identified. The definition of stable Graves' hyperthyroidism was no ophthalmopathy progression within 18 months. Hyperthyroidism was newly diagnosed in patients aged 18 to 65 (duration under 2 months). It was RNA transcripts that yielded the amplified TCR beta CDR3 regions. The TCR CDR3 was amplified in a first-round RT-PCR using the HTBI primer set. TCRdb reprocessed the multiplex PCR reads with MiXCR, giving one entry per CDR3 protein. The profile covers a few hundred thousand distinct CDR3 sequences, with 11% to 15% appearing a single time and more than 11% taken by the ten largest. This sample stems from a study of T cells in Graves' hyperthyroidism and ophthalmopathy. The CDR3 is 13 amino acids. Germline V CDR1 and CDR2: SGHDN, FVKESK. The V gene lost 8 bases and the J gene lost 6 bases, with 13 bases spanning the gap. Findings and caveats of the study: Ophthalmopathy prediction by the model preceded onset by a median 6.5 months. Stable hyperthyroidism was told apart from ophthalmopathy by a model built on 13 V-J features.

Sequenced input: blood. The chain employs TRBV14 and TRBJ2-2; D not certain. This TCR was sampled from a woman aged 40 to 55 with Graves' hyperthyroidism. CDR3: CASAKLQPGELFF. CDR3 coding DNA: TGTGCCAGCGCTAAACTCCAACCCGGGGAGCTGTTTTTT. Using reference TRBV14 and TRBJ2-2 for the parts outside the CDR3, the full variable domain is EAGVTQFPSHSVIEKGQTVTLRCDPISGHDNLYWYRRVMGKEIKFLLHFVKESKQDESGMPNNRFLAERTGGTYSTLKVQPAELEDSGVYFCASAKLQPGELFFGEGSRLTVL.